The source of this T cell receptor beta chain is a study of T cells after posttransplantation cyclophosphamide. Study-wide findings and caveats: Skin or GI-infiltrating T cells shared few TRB sequences with blood. Later post-transplant blood repertoires were often dominated by donor CD8+ memory clones.

Only in-frame clones appear in the TCRdb table, and some are missing; sequencing was by immunoSEQ multiplex PCR. Observed in the sample are about 1,400 clones, none of them singletons. Trimming pared 3 bases from V and 3 bases from J, leaving 12 bases between. The germline V gene has CDR1 MDHEN and CDR2 SYDVKM. This CDR3 comprises 14 residues. Cyclophosphamide on days +3 and +4 followed busulfan-fludarabine conditioning and a marrow graft. By sample share, this clone is medium-sized. Its target is unknown. This chain links TRBV28 with TRBJ2-7; D is perhaps TRBD1 (5 bases). The material was PBMCs, obtained after an allogeneic stem cell transplant with post-transplant cyclophosphamide. This TCR came from a male patient in his 30s who received an allogeneic stem cell transplant from a related donor, was CMV-positive, and had acute GVHD only. Some T cells may have originated in the graft donor. The chain's CDR3 is CASSFSGLDYEQYF. CDR3 coding DNA: TGTGCCAGCAGTTTCTCAGGGTTAGACTACGAGCAGTACTTC.